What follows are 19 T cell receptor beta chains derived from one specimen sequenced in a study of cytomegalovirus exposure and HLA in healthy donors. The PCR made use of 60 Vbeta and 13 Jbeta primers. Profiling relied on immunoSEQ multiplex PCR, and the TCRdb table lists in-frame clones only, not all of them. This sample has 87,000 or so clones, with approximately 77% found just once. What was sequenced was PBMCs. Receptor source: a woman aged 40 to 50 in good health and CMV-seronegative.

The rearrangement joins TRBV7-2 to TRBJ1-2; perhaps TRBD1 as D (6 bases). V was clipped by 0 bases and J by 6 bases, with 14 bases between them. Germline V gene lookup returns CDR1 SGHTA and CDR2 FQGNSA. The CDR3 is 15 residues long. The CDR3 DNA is TGTGCCAGCAGCTTAGCGTATTCAGGGGATCATGGCTACACCTTC. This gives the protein CASSLAYSGDHGYTF.

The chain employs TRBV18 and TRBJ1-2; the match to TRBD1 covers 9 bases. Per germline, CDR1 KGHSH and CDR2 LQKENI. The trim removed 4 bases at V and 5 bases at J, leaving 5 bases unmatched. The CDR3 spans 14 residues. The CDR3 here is CASSLRQGEYGYTF. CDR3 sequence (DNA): TGTGCCAGCTCACTTCGACAGGGGGAATATGGCTACACCTTC.

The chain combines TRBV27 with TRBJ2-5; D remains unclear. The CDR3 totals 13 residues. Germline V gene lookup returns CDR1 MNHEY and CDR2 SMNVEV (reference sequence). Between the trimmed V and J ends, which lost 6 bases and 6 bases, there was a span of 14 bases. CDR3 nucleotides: TGTGCCAGCAGCGCCGGAGTTGCGAAGACCCAGTACTTC. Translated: CASSAGVAKTQYF.

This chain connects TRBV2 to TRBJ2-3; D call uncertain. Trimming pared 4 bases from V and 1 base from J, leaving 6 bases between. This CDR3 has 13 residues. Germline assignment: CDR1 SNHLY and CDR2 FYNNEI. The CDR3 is CASSAYRTDTQYF. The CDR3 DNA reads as TGTGCCAGCAGTGCCTACCGCACAGATACGCAGTATTTT.

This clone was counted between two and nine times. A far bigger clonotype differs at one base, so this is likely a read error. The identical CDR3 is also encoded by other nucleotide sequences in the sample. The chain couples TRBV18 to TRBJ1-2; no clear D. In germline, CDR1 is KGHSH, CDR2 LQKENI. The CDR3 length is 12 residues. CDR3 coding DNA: TGTGCAAGCTCACCACGCAGCTATGGCTACACCTTC. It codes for CASSPRSYGYTF.

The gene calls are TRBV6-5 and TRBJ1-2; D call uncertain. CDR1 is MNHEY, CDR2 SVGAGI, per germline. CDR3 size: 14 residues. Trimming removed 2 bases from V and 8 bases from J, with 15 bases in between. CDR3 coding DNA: TGTGCCAGCAGTTACGATCGACTGGCATTGGGCTACACCTTC. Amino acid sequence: CASSYDRLALGYTF.

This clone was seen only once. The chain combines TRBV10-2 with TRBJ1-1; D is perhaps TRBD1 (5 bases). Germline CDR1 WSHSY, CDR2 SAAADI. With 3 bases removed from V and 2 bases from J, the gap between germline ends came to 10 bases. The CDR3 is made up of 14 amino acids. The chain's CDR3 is CASSDGTPNTEAFF. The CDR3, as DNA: TGCGCCAGCAGTGACGGGACTCCCAACACTGAAGCTTTCTTT.

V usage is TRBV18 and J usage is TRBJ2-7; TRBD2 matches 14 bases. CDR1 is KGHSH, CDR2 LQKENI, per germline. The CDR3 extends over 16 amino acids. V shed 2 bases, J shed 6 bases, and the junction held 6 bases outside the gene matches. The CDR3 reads CASSPELGTSGGEQYF. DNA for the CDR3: TGTGCCAGCTCACCAGAACTCGGGACTAGCGGGGGCGAGCAGTACTTC.

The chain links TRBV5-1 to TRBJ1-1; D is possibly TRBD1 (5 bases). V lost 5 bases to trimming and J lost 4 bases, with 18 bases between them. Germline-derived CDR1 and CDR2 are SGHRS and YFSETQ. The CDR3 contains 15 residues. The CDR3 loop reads CASSSALGVGTEAFF. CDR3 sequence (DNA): TGCGCCAGCAGTTCCGCCCTAGGGGTCGGCACTGAAGCTTTCTTT.

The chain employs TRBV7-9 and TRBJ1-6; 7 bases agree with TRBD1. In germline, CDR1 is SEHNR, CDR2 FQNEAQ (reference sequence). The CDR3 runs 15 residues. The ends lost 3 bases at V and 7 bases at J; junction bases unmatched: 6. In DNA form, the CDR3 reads TGTGCCAGCAGCTTCGGGGCAGGGGGAAATTCACCCCTCCACTTT. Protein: CASSFGAGGNSPLHF.

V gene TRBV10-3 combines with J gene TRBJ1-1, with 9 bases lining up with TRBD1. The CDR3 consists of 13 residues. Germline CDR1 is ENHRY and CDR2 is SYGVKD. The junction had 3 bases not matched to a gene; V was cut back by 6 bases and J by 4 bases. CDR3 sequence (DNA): TGTGCCATCAGAATGACAGGGGGCACTGAAGCTTTCTTT. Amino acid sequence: CAIRMTGGTEAFF.

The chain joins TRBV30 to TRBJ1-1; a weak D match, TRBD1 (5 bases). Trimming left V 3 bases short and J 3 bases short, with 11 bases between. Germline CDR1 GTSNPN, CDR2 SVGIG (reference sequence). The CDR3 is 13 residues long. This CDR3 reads CAWRGEGYTEAFF. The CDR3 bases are TGTGCCTGGAGAGGGGAGGGTTACACTGAAGCTTTCTTT.

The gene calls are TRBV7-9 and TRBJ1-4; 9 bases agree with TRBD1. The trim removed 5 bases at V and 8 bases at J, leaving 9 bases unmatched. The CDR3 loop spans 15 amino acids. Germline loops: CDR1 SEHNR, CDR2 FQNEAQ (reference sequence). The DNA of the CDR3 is TGTGCCAGCAGCGCAATAGGCGGGACAGGGGAAAAACTGTTTTTT. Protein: CASSAIGGTGEKLFF. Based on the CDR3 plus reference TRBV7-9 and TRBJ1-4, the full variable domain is DTGVSQNPRHKITKRGQNVTFRCDPISEHNRLYWYRQTLGQGPEFLTYFQNEAQLEKSRLLSDRFSAERPKGSFSTLEIQRTEQGDSAMYLCASSAIGGTGEKLFFGSGTQLSVL.

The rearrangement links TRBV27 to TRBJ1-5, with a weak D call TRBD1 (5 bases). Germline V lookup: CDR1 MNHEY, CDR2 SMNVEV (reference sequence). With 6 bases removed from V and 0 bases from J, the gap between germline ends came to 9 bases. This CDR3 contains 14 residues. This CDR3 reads CASRIRASNQPQHF. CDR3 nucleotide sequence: TGTGCCAGCAGAATCAGGGCTAGCAATCAGCCCCAGCATTTT.

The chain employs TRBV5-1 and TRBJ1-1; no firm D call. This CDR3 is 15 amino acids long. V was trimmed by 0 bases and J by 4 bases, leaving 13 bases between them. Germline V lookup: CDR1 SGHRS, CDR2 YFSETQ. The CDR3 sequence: CASSLADLTGTEAFF. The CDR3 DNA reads TGCGCCAGCAGCTTGGCCGACTTAACGGGCACTGAAGCTTTCTTT.

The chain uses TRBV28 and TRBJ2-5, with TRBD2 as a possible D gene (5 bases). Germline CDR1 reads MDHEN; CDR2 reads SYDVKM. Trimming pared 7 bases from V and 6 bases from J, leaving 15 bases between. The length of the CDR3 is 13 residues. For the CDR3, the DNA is TGTGCCAGCACACCCCGGGAAGTGAAGACCCAGTACTTC. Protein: CASTPREVKTQYF.

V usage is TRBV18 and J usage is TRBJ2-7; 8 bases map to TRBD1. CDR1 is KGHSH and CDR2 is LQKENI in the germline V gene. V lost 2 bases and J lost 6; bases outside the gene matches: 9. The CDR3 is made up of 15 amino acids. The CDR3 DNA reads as TGTGCCAGCTCACCAGGAAGGCAGGGGGCCGGCGAGCAGTACTTC. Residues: CASSPGRQGAGEQYF.

The DNA for the CDR3 is TGTGCCAGCAGCGTCGGGACAGGGTACAATGAGCAGTTCTTC. Its protein is CASSVGTGYNEQFF. This chain links TRBV9 with TRBJ2-1, with 9 bases lining up with TRBD1. The CDR3 loop spans 14 amino acids. After removal of 2 bases from V and 4 bases from J, the junction contained 1 base not matched to a gene. CDR1 SGDLS and CDR2 YYNGEE come from the germline V gene.

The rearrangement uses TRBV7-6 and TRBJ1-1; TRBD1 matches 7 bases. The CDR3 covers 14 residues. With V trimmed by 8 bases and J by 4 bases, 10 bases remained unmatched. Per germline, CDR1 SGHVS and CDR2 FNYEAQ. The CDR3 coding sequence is TGTGCCAGCGCGACCCAACAGGGGAGCACTGAAGCTTTCTTT. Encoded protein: CASATQQGSTEAFF.